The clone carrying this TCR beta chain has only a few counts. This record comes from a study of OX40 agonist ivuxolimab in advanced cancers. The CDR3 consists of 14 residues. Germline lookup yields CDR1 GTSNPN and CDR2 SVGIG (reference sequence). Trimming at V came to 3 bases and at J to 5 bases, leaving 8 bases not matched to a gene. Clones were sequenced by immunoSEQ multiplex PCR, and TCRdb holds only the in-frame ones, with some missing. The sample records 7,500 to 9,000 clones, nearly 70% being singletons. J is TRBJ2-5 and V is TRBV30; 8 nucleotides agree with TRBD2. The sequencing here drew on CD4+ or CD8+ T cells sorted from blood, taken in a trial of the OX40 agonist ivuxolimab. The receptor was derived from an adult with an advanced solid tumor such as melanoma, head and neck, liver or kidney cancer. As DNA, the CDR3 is TGTGCCTGGAGAGCGGGGGATTCCTTCGAGACCCAGTACTTC. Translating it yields CAWRAGDSFETQYF.